Below are 20 T cell receptor beta chains sequenced from a single sample in a study of memory CD4+ T cells and cytomegalovirus serostatus. Single viable CD3+CD4+CD8-CD45RO+ cells were sorted as the memory CD4+ T cells. TCRdb's copy holds only in-frame clones and misses some; the assay was immunoSEQ multiplex PCR. The sample carries some 65,000 clones, over 70% recorded once. What was sequenced was memory CD4+ T cells from blood. These receptors were collected from an adult in good health and CMV-seronegative. Some clones in this sample may be carry-over from other donors' samples.

The CDR3 loop is CASRLVGDRGYTF. Here the CDR3 DNA reads TGTGCAAGTCGCTTAGTTGGTGACCGAGGCTACACCTTC. The rearrangement joins TRBV12-2 to TRBJ1-2. TRBV12-2 is recorded as a pseudogene. The CDR3 runs to 13 residues.

V and J are TRBV28 and TRBJ1-5; 8 positions agree with TRBD1. CDR3 length equals 13 residues. Trimming cost V 11 bases and J 3 bases; bases outside gene matches: 6. Germline values: CDR1 MDHEN, CDR2 SYDVKM. In nucleotides, the CDR3 is TGTGCCGGGAGGACAGGGAACAATCAGCCCCAGCATTTT. Translation: CAGRTGNNQPQHF.

This clone has a single count. This chain connects TRBV4-3 to TRBJ1-5, with 9 bases lining up with TRBD1. V trimming: 3 bases; J trimming: 3 bases; junction bases outside the gene matches: 6. The CDR3 has 16 amino acids. Germline V gene sequence: CDR1 LGHNA, CDR2 YSLEER. The CDR3 DNA reads TGCGCCAGCAGCCAGGGAACAGGGGGCTACAATCAGCCCCAGCATTTT. As protein: CASSQGTGGYNQPQHF.

This chain uses TRBV6-1 with TRBJ2-4; 7 bases match TRBD1. J lost 7 bases, V lost 7 bases, and 13 bases had no gene match. The CDR3 runs to 15 residues. Germline CDR1 reads MNHNS; CDR2 reads SASEGT. The CDR3 loop reads CASTLSGTVTNIQYF. The CDR3, as DNA: TGTGCCAGCACCTTGTCCGGGACAGTGACTAACATTCAGTACTTC.

The chain employs TRBV2 and TRBJ1-1; 7 bases fit TRBD1. The CDR3 runs to 14 residues. Germline values: CDR1 SNHLY, CDR2 FYNNEI. V shed 6 bases and J 11 bases; nucleotides not matched to a gene: 15. The CDR3 region has the DNA TGTGCCAGCAGCCCCGGGACAGCCTATTTGGAGGCTTTCTTT. It yields the protein CASSPGTAYLEAFF.

This chain links TRBV6-4 with TRBJ2-1, with a tentative D call TRBD2 (5 bases). Germline V gives CDR1 MRHNA, CDR2 SNTAGT. The CDR3 totals 16 residues. Trimming shortened V by 2 bases and J by 1 base, and 12 bases separated the two germline ends. The CDR3 sequence is CASSDSWEKSYNEQFF. The CDR3 region has the DNA TGTGCCAGCAGTGACAGTTGGGAGAAGTCCTACAATGAGCAGTTCTTC.

The chain combines TRBV6-6 with TRBJ2-3; D is uncertain. V shed 2 bases and J shed 4 bases, with 10 bases lying between them. Looked up from germline, CDR1 is MNHNY and CDR2 is SVGAGI (reference sequence). The CDR3 spans 14 residues. As DNA, the CDR3 is TGTGCCAGCAGTTACGGTCTAGGGCCAGATACGCAGTATTTT. Its translation: CASSYGLGPDTQYF.

The CDR3 DNA follows: TGTGCCAGCAGTGAAGGGGGGTTGAACTATGGCTACACCTTC. It codes for CASSEGGLNYGYTF. The chain carries TRBV2 and TRBJ1-2; D might be TRBD1 (5 bases). Germline V CDR1 and CDR2: SNHLY, FYNNEI. Trimming left V 1 base short and J 2 bases short, with 8 bases between. This CDR3 is built from 14 residues.

This clone was seen once. V and J are TRBV7-3 and TRBJ2-7; 10 nucleotides line up with TRBD1. CDR3 length equals 13 residues. CDR1 and CDR2 from the germline V gene are SGHTA and FQGTGA. V shed 5 bases, J shed 7 bases, and the junction held 5 bases outside the gene matches. As DNA, the CDR3 is TGTGCCAGCAGCGCCCGGACAGGGGGTGAGCAGTACTTC. Translating gives CASSARTGGEQYF.

A single count supports this clone. CDR3: CASSWEPGNEQFF. The CDR3 DNA reads as TGTGCCAGCAGCTGGGAGCCGGGTAATGAGCAGTTCTTC. This chain links TRBV11-3 with TRBJ2-1, with D perhaps TRBD2 (5 bases). The CDR3 runs 13 residues. Germline CDR1 and CDR2: SGHNT and YENEEA. Trimming pared 4 bases from V and 7 bases from J, leaving 11 bases between.

V and J are TRBV6-1 and TRBJ2-3; D tentatively reads TRBD1 or TRBD2 (6 bases each). The CDR3 has 14 residues. V was cut by 4 bases and J by 2 bases, with 10 bases left in between. Germline-derived CDR1 and CDR2 are MNHNS and SASEGT. The CDR3 spells CASSVGGLTDTQYF. In nucleotides, the CDR3 is TGTGCCAGCAGTGTAGGGGGACTCACAGATACGCAGTATTTT.

This clone came up a few times. This chain's CDR3 is CASSLLGSATNEKLFF. The CDR3 DNA follows: TGCGCCAGCAGCTTGCTAGGAAGCGCAACTAATGAAAAACTGTTTTTT. This rearrangement joins TRBV5-1 to TRBJ1-4, with no clear D. In germline, CDR1 is SGHRS, CDR2 YFSETQ. The ends were cut back, 1 base at V and 0 bases at J, with 10 bases in the middle. This CDR3 comprises 16 residues.

A single count supports this clone. This chain joins TRBV5-3 and TRBJ2-7; no firm D call. TRBV5-3 belongs to the ORF category, with a function that is uncertain. The CDR3 loop spans 14 amino acids. Trimming shortened V by 4 bases and J by 1 base, and 12 bases separated the two germline ends. The CDR3 loop is CARSRHTRSYEQYF. As DNA, the CDR3 is TGTGCCAGAAGCCGACACACTCGGTCCTACGAGCAGTACTTC.

This chain joins TRBV14 and TRBJ1-5; no definite D call. Trimming took 0 bases from V and 6 from J, leaving 6 bases between them. CDR3 size: 13 residues. Germline assignment: CDR1 SGHDN and CDR2 FVKESK. The CDR3 loop reads CASSQDSGQPQHF. The CDR3 nucleotides read TGTGCCAGCAGCCAAGATAGTGGTCAGCCCCAGCATTTT.

The rearrangement joins TRBV6-1 to TRBJ1-2, with a weak D call TRBD1 (6 bases). The CDR3 has 15 residues. Germline CDR1 is MNHNS and CDR2 is SASEGT. V was pared by 1 base and J by 6 bases, with 15 bases between. CDR3 in DNA: TGTGCCAGCAGTGAAGGAGGCAGGGGAATCGATGGCTACACCTTC. Residues: CASSEGGRGIDGYTF.

The V call is TRBV19, the J call TRBJ1-2, with TRBD1 matching 9 bases. Looked up from germline, CDR1 is LNHDA and CDR2 is SQIVND (reference sequence). The CDR3 is 15 amino acids. With V trimmed by 5 bases and J by 4 bases, 8 bases remained unmatched. The CDR3 DNA reads TGTGCCAGTAGTCCCCGGGACAGGGCTCTCTATGGCTACACCTTC. Translation: CASSPRDRALYGYTF. Full variable domain (remainder filled in from reference TRBV19 and TRBJ1-2): DGGITQSPKYLFRKEGQNVTLSCEQNLNHDAMYWYRQDPGQGLRLIYYSQIVNDFQKGDIAEGYSVSREKKESFPLTVTSAQKNPTAFYLCASSPRDRALYGYTFGSGTRLTVV.

This clone has just one count. The gene calls are TRBV6-6 and TRBJ2-3, with D possibly matching TRBD2 (5 bases). V lost 7 bases, J lost 8 bases, and 25 bases lay in between. This CDR3 comprises 16 residues. Looked up from germline, CDR1 is MNHNY and CDR2 is SVGAGI (reference sequence). CDR3 sequence (DNA): TGTGCCAGCACCCCCCCCGTCGCCACACAGAGCGGTACGCAGTATTTT. It is translated as CASTPPVATQSGTQYF.

There are a few counts of this clone. At one end, the junction sequence differs from germline, possibly due to a read error. The V gene is TRBV2, the J gene TRBJ1-2; 8 bases agree with TRBD1. The length of the CDR3 is 12 residues. The germline CDR1 and CDR2 sequences are SNHLY and FYNNEI. CDR3 amino acids: CAEGRTGYGYTF. CDR3 nucleotide sequence: TGCGCGGAAGGGCGGACAGGGTACGGCTACACCTTC. The whole variable domain, filled in from reference TRBV2 and TRBJ1-2, reads EPEVTQTPSHQVTQMGQEVILRCVPISNHLYFYWYRQILGQKVEFLVSFYNNEISEKSEIFDDQFSVERPDGSNFTLKIRSTKLEDSAMYFCAEGRTGYGYTFGSGTRLTVV.

This clone showed up just once. The chain recombines TRBV18 with TRBJ2-2; D might be TRBD2 (6 bases). This CDR3 has 15 residues. Germline CDR1 KGHSH, CDR2 LQKENI. Trimming removed 2 bases at V and 6 bases at J, with 13 bases between. The CDR3 loop is CASSPMKEGSGELFF. CDR3 bases: TGTGCCAGCTCACCAATGAAGGAGGGATCCGGGGAGCTGTTTTTT.

This rearrangement joins TRBV10-3 to TRBJ1-5; TRBD1 agrees at 7 bases. The germline V gene has CDR1 ENHRY and CDR2 SYGVKD. With 3 bases clipped from V and 4 bases from J, the junction kept 9 bases outside the gene matches. The CDR3 runs to 16 residues. The CDR3: CAISDLGGAGNQPQHF. The DNA of the CDR3 is TGTGCCATCAGTGACTTAGGGGGCGCGGGAAATCAGCCCCAGCATTTT.